The 20 T cell receptor beta chains given below trace back to one sample, sequenced in a study of T cell responses to AZD1222 COVID-19 vaccine. The protocol was immunoSEQ multiplex PCR, while the TCRdb copy is restricted to in-frame clones and leaves out a portion. This table holds about 140,000 clones, just under 95% found once. Sequenced here: peripheral blood, sampled 28 days after the second AZD1222 dose. These receptors were collected from an adult who received the AZD1222 COVID-19 vaccine.

The table lists this clone with a few counts. V is TRBV7-8 and J is TRBJ2-7; TRBD1 matches at 9 bases. The V segment lost 5 bases and the J segment 2 bases; nucleotides outside the gene matches: 13. Germline CDR1 SGHVS, CDR2 FQNEAQ. The CDR3 sequence is 17 residues long. CDR3 sequence reads: CASSQFYGTGTTYEQYF. DNA of the CDR3: TGTGCCAGCAGCCAATTTTATGGGACAGGGACGACCTACGAGCAGTACTTC.

J is TRBJ1-1 and V is TRBV9; D unresolved. With 0 bases removed from V and 4 bases from J, the gap between germline ends came to 10 bases. CDR1 is SGDLS, CDR2 YYNGEE, per germline. The CDR3 loop spans 14 amino acids. CDR3 in DNA: TGTGCCAGCAGCGTAGTTTTAGAGGGCACTGAAGCTTTCTTT. It specifies CASSVVLEGTEAFF.

The V call is TRBV28, the J call TRBJ1-1; tentatively, D is TRBD1 (6 bases). The CDR3 length is 16 residues. Trimming removed 2 bases at V and 6 bases at J, with 19 bases between. Germline lookup yields CDR1 MDHEN and CDR2 SYDVKM. The CDR3 DNA is TGTGCCAGCAGTTTAGGGGGGGTGACAGGTTGGGCTGAAGCTTTCTTT. It specifies CASSLGGVTGWAEAFF.

The V and J genes are TRBV6-4 and TRBJ2-3; the match to TRBD2 covers 10 bases. V lost 9 bases, J lost 4 bases, and 4 bases stayed unmatched. Germline V gene sequence: CDR1 MRHNA, CDR2 SNTAGT. The CDR3 length is 13 residues. The chain's CDR3 is CASGAGGPDTQYF. The CDR3 DNA reads as TGTGCCAGTGGAGCGGGGGGGCCAGATACGCAGTATTTT.

V and J are TRBV4-2 and TRBJ2-7, with TRBD2 matching over 7 bases. The CDR3 is made up of 17 amino acids. V shed 2 bases and J 3 bases; nucleotides not matched to a gene: 13. Germline V gives CDR1 LGHNA, CDR2 YNFKEQ. The CDR3 region is CASSQYGTKNGDYEQYF. In DNA form, the CDR3 reads TGTGCCAGCAGCCAATACGGGACTAAAAACGGGGACTACGAGCAGTACTTC.

The CDR3 sequence is CASSFYTGGTQYF. Written as DNA, the CDR3 is TGTGCCAGCAGTTTCTATACGGGTGGTACGCAGTATTTT. The rearrangement uses TRBV27 and TRBJ2-3; D gene ambiguous. The V end was cut by 3 bases, the J end by 8 bases, with 12 bases between. Germline values: CDR1 MNHEY, CDR2 SMNVEV (reference sequence). This CDR3 is built from 13 residues.

In this sample, this clone turned up once. The V and J genes are TRBV3-1 (or the pseudogene TRBV3-2) and TRBJ2-1; D ambiguous. This CDR3 region has 15 residues. With 1 base removed from V and 4 bases from J, the gap between germline ends came to 11 bases. The V gene's germline CDR1 is LGHDT and CDR2 YNNKEL (reference sequence). The CDR3 DNA reads as TGTGCCAGCAGCCAAGGTGCTGAACAGTACAATGAGCAGTTCTTC. Translated, it gives CASSQGAEQYNEQFF.

The chain recombines TRBV27 with TRBJ1-5; D not certain. This CDR3 has 17 residues. Trimming took 7 bases from V and 3 from J, leaving 22 bases between them. The germline CDR1 and CDR2 sequences are MNHEY and SMNVEV (reference sequence). The CDR3 loop is CASKGGLRYGSNQPQHF. The CDR3, as DNA: TGTGCCAGCAAGGGCGGACTACGTTACGGCTCCAATCAGCCCCAGCATTTT.

This clone was observed a few times. CDR3 region: CASSQGRFGSNQPQHF. The CDR3 DNA follows: TGCGCCAGCAGCCAGGGAAGGTTTGGGAGCAATCAGCCCCAGCATTTT. This chain connects TRBV4-1 to TRBJ1-5; no clear D gene. Germline values: CDR1 MGHRA, CDR2 YSYEKL. The CDR3 covers 16 residues. V was cut by 3 bases and J by 1 base, with 13 bases left in between.

The rearrangement links TRBV6-5 to TRBJ1-4; TRBD1 matches 7 bases. V was clipped by 6 bases and J by 7 bases; unmatched bases: 5. The germline V gene encodes CDR1 MNHEY and CDR2 SVGAGI. The CDR3 consists of 13 residues. CDR3 region: CASRQGFGEKLFF. CDR3 sequence (DNA): TGTGCCAGCAGACAGGGGTTTGGTGAAAAACTGTTTTTT.

V is TRBV7-9 and J is TRBJ1-6, with TRBD1 as a possible D gene (6 bases). This CDR3 spans 15 amino acids. V was clipped by 1 base and J by 12 bases, with 16 bases between them. CDR1 SEHNR and CDR2 FQNEAQ come from the germline V gene (reference sequence). CDR3 sequence: CASSLGTGGGGPLHF. CDR3 coding DNA: TGTGCCAGCAGCTTAGGTACTGGGGGCGGAGGACCCCTCCACTTT.

This chain uses TRBV19 with TRBJ1-3; D not resolved. The CDR3 runs 16 residues. Looked up from germline, CDR1 is LNHDA and CDR2 is SQIVND (reference sequence). The V gene lost 2 bases and the J gene lost 0 bases, with 11 bases spanning the gap. The CDR3 coding sequence is TGTGCCAGTAGTATAATAAAGGTCTTCTCTGGAAACACCATATATTTT. Translating it yields CASSIIKVFSGNTIYF.

The chain has TRBV11-3 and TRBJ2-7, with 7 bases lining up with TRBD2. The germline gives CDR1 SGHNT, CDR2 YENEEA. The V gene end was trimmed by 5 bases and the J gene end by 5 bases; junction bases not matched to a gene: 6. The CDR3 has 13 amino acids. The chain's CDR3 is CASSPRGGNEQYF. The CDR3 DNA sequence: TGTGCCAGCAGCCCTCGGGGAGGGAACGAGCAGTACTTC.

The chain couples TRBV30 to TRBJ1-5; D is possibly TRBD1 (6 bases). Germline CDR1 and CDR2: GTSNPN and SVGIG (reference sequence). The CDR3 loop spans 15 amino acids. The V end lost 5 bases, the J end lost 6 bases, and 20 bases lay between the germline ends. DNA of the CDR3: TGTGCCTGGGGGAAGGACAGTCTGGGGGGTCAGCCCCAGCATTTT. This codes for CAWGKDSLGGQPQHF.

The chain has TRBV19 and TRBJ1-5, with a tentative D call TRBD1 (5 bases). The CDR3 totals 14 residues. Trimming shortened V by 6 bases and J by 0 bases, and 9 bases separated the two germline ends. Germline-derived CDR1 and CDR2 are LNHDA and SQIVND (reference sequence). The CDR3 sequence is CASSGGNSNQPQHF. CDR3 coding DNA: TGTGCCAGTAGCGGGGGGAATAGCAATCAGCCCCAGCATTTT.

The table lists this clone with a count of one. The chain has TRBV12-3 or TRBV12-4 and TRBJ2-7; unclear D gene. The CDR3 contains 12 residues. Trimming left V 1 base short and J 3 bases short, with 4 bases between. The CDR3 region is CASSLVSYEQYF. DNA for the CDR3: TGTGCCAGCAGTTTAGTCAGCTACGAGCAGTACTTC.

This chain links TRBV5-6 with TRBJ1-1, with D maybe TRBD1 (6 bases). V gave up 4 bases and J gave up 0 bases, with 13 bases separating them. The germline V gene encodes CDR1 SGHDT and CDR2 YYEEEE. The CDR3 runs to 15 residues. The CDR3 loop is CASSPQQGLNTEAFF. The CDR3 DNA is TGTGCCAGCAGCCCACAACAGGGCTTGAACACTGAAGCTTTCTTT.

With regard to this clone: The identical CDR3 is also encoded by other nucleotide sequences in the sample. The V gene is TRBV7-3, the J gene TRBJ2-5; 7 nucleotides agree with TRBD1. This CDR3 has 13 amino acids. Germline values: CDR1 SGHTA, CDR2 FQGTGA. V dropped 4 bases and J dropped 5; count of bases not matched to a gene: 4. The CDR3 DNA follows: TGTGCCAGCAGCTCACAGGGGCGTGAGACCCAGTACTTC. It is translated as CASSSQGRETQYF.

The V call is TRBV5-4, the J call TRBJ2-3, with TRBD2 matching over 14 bases. The CDR3 consists of 20 residues. V lost 4 bases to trimming and J lost 3 bases; unmatched junction nucleotides: 16. CDR1 and CDR2 (germline): SGHNT, YYREEE (reference sequence). CDR3 sequence reads: CASSRQLGRLAGGRTDTQYF. In DNA form, the CDR3 reads TGTGCCAGCAGCCGACAACTCGGTCGACTAGCGGGGGGGAGGACAGATACGCAGTATTTT.

This clone was found once. V is TRBV5-1 and J is TRBJ2-7; no firm D call. Germline lookup yields CDR1 SGHRS and CDR2 YFSETQ. Trimming pared 0 bases from V and 4 bases from J, leaving 5 bases between. This CDR3 is built from 12 residues. CDR3 region: CASSLVGYEQYF. The CDR3 DNA is TGCGCCAGCAGCTTGGTGGGTTACGAGCAGTACTTC.